This T cell receptor (beta chain) was observed in a study of CD8 T cells in ankylosing spondylitis. This clonotype was observed a few times. What it binds is not known. Overall study results and limits: What appeared characteristic of ankylosing spondylitis blood was a TCR beta motif of under 10 highly homologous variants. Clones tied to disease were said to be significantly enriched in matched ankylosing spondylitis synovial fluid.

It was by quantitative 5'-RACE with molecular barcodes that TCR beta libraries were made. Via MiXCR, TCRdb re-called the 5' RACE reads, giving one row per CDR3 protein. The table records a few hundred thousand distinct CDR3 sequences, roughly 8% of them present only once. The sequenced material came from blood, either unsorted or a sorted T cell fraction (not recorded which). The clonotype originates from a male donor with ankylosing spondylitis.

For the CDR3, the DNA is TGTGCCAGCAGCTTGTCCTGGGGTGGCGAGCAGTACTTC. Translation: CASSLSWGGEQYF. The chain couples TRBV3-1 to TRBJ2-7; no firm D call. The V gene lost 5 bases and the J gene lost 6 bases, with 14 bases spanning the gap. Germline loops: CDR1 LGHDT, CDR2 YNNKEL (reference sequence). The CDR3 has 13 amino acids.